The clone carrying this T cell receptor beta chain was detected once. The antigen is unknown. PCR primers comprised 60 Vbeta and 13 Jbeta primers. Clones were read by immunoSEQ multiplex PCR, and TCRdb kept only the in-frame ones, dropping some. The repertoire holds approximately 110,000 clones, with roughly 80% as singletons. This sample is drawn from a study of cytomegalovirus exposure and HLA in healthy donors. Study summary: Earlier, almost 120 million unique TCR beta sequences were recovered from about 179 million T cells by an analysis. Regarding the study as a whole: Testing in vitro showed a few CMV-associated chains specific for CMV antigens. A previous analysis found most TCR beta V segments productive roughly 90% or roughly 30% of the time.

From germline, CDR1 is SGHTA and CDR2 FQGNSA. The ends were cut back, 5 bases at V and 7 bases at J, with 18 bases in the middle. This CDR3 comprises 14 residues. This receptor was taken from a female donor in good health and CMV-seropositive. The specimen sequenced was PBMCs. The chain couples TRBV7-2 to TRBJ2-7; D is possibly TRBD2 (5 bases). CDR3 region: CASSLLHLRGEQYF. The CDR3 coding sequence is TGTGCCAGCAGCCTCCTCCACCTTCGGGGAGAGCAGTACTTC.